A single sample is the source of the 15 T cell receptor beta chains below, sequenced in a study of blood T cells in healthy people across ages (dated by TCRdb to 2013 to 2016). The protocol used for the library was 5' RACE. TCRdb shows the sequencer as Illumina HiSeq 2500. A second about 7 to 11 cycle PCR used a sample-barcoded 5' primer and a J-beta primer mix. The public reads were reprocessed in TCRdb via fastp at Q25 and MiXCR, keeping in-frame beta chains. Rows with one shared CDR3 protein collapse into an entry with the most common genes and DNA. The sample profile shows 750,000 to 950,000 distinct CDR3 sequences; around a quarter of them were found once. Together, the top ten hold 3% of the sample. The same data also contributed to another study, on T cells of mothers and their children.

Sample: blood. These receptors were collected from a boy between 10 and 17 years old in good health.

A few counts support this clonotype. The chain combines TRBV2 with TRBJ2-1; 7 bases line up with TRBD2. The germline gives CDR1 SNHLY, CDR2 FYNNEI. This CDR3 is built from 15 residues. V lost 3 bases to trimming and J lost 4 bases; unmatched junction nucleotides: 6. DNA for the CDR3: TGTGCCAGCAGTGACGCTGGCGGGGGTTACAATGAGCAGTTCTTC. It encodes CASSDAGGGYNEQFF. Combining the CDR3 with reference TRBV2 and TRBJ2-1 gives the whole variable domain EPEVTQTPSHQVTQMGQEVILRCVPISNHLYFYWYRQILGQKVEFLVSFYNNEISEKSEIFDDQFSVERPDGSNFTLKIRSTKLEDSAMYFCASSDAGGGYNEQFFGPGTRLTVL.

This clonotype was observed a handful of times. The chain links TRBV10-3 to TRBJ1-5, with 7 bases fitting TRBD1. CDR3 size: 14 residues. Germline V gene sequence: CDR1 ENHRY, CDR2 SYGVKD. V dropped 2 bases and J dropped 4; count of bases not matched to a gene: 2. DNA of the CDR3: TGTGCCATCAGTGAGGCACAGGGGAATCAGCCCCAGCATTTT. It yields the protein CAISEAQGNQPQHF.

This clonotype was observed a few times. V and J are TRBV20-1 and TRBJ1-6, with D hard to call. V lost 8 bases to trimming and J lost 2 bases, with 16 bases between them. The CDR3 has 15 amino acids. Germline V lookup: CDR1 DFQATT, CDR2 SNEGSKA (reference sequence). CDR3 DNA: TGCAGTCCAGCTAGAGCCGGGACCTATAATTCACCCCTCCACTTT. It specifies CSPARAGTYNSPLHF.

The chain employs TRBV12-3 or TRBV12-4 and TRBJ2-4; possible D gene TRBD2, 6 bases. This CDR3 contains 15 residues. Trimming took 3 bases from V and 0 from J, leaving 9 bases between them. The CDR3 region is CASSFGGEAKNIQYF. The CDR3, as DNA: TGTGCCAGCAGTTTTGGAGGGGAAGCCAAAAACATTCAGTACTTC.

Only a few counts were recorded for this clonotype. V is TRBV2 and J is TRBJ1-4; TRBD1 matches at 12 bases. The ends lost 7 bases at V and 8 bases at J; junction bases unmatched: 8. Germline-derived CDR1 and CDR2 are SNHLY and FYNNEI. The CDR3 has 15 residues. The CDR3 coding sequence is TGTGCCAGCATGGGGGACAGGGGGCGCGGGGAAAAACTGTTTTTT. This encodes CASMGDRGRGEKLFF.

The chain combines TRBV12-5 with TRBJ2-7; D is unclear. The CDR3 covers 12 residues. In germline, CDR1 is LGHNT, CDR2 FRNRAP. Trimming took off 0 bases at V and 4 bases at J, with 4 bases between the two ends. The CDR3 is CASGLVLYEQYF. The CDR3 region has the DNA TGTGCTAGTGGTTTGGTGCTATACGAGCAGTACTTC.

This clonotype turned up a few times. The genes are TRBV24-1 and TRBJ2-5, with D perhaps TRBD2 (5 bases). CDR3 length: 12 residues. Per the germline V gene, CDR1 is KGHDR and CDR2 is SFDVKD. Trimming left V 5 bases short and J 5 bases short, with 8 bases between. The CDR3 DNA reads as TGTGCCACCAGTGTCCGCGGGGAGACCCAGTACTTC. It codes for CATSVRGETQYF.

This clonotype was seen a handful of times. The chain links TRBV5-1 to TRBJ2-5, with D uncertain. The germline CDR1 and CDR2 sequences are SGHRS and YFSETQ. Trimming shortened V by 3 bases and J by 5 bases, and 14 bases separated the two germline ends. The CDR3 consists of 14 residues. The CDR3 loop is CASSSLLEWETQYF. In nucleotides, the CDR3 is TGCGCCAGCAGCTCCCTCCTAGAATGGGAGACCCAGTACTTC.

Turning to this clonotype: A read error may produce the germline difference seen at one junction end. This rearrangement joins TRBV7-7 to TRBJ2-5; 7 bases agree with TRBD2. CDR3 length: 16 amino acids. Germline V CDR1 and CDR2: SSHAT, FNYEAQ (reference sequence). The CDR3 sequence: CASSLRARGDQETQYF. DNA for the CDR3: TGTGCTAGCAGCTTAAGGGCCCGGGGGGACCAAGAGACCCAGTACTTC. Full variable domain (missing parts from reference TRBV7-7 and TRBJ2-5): GAGVSQSPRYKVTKRGQDVTLRCDPISSHATLYWYQQALGQGPEFLTYFNYEAQPDKSGLPSDRFSAERPEGSISTLTIQRTEQRDSAMYRCASSLRARGDQETQYFGPGTRLLVL.

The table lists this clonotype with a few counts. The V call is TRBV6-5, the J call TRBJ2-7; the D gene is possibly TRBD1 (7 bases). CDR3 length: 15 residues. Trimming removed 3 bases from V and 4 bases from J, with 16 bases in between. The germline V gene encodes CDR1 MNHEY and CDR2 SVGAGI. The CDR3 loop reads CASSYLKQGGYEQYF. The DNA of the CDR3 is TGTGCCAGCAGTTATCTCAAGCAGGGGGGATACGAGCAGTACTTC.

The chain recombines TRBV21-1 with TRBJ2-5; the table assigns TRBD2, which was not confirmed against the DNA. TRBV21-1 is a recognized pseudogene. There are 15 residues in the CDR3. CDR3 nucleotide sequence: TGTGCCAGCAGCGTCTCCCCGGGACTCCAAGAGACCCAGTACTTC. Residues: CASSVSPGLQETQYF.

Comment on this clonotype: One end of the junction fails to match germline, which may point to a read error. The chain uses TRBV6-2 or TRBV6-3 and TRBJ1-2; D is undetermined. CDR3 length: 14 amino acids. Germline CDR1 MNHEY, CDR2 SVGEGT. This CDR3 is CARSYSSSMKGYTF. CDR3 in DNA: TGTGCCCGCAGTTACTCGTCTTCCATGAAGGGCTACACCTTC.

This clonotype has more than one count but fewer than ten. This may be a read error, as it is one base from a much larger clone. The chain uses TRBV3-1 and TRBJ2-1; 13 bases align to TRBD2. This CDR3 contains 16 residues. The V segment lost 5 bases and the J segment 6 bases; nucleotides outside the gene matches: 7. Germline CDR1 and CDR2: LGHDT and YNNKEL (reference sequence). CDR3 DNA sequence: TGTGCCAGCAGCTTACTAGCGGGGGGGTCAGGCAATGAGCAGTTCTTC. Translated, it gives CASSLLAGGSGNEQFF.

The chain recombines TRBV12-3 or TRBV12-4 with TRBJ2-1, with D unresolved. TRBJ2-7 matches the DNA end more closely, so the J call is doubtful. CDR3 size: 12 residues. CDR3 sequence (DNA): TGTGAAGGCTCGGTCTATGCCTACGAGCAGTACTTC. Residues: CEGSVYAYEQYF.

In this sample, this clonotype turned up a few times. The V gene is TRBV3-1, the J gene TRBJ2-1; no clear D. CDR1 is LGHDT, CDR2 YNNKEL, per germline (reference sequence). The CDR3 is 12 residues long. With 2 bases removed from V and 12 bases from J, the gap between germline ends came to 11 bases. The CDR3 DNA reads TGTGCCAGCAGCCAACAACCAGGTGCGCAGTTCTTC. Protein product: CASSQQPGAQFF.